The 20 T cell receptor beta chains presented below share a single source sample, sequenced in a study of siplizumab effects on memory and regulatory T cells. Profiling relied on immunoSEQ multiplex PCR, and the TCRdb table lists in-frame clones only, not all of them. The data show 90,000 to 130,000 clones, around nine tenths seen once. The sample consisted of CD4+ T cells sorted from blood. Every receptor here comes from a human donor in good health.

The chain links TRBV7-2 to TRBJ1-1; the D gene is possibly TRBD1 (5 bases). CDR3 size: 15 residues. Germline CDR1 and CDR2: SGHTA and FQGNSA. Deletions cut 5 bases from V and 4 bases from J, with 17 bases between. CDR3 sequence: CASSALQERGTEAFF. The CDR3 DNA reads TGTGCCAGCAGCGCACTACAGGAAAGAGGCACTGAAGCTTTCTTT.

This chain links TRBV19 with TRBJ1-3, with unresolved D. Trimming removed 5 bases from V and 0 bases from J, with 11 bases in between. This CDR3 contains 15 residues. Germline-derived CDR1 and CDR2 are LNHDA and SQIVND (reference sequence). The DNA of the CDR3 is TGTGCCAGTAGTGCCACCTCCATCTCTGGAAACACCATATATTTT. Protein product: CASSATSISGNTIYF.

This clone was counted a single time. The chain's CDR3 is CASSFSSRARGTQYF. The CDR3 DNA reads as TGTGCCAGCAGCTTCTCTTCCCGGGCGCGGGGTACGCAGTATTTT. The rearrangement uses TRBV7-8 and TRBJ2-3; a weak D match, TRBD2 (6 bases). V gave up 3 bases and J gave up 8 bases, with 18 bases separating them. Germline-derived CDR1 and CDR2 are SGHVS and FQNEAQ. The CDR3 has 15 amino acids.

V gene TRBV6-1 combines with J gene TRBJ2-5; 11 bases map to TRBD2. The ends lost 11 bases at V and 6 bases at J; junction bases unmatched: 14. Per germline, CDR1 MNHNS and CDR2 SASEGT. The CDR3 has 15 residues. CDR3 DNA sequence: TGTGCCGGTGGCGTTGCTAGCGGGGGGTCAAAGACCCAGTACTTC. This codes for CAGGVASGGSKTQYF.

In its sample, this clone was seen once. The gene calls are TRBV6-6 and TRBJ2-7; D is unclear. Per germline, CDR1 MNHNY and CDR2 SVGAGI (reference sequence). The germline V and J ends were trimmed by 5 bases and 0 bases, with 11 bases remaining between them. This CDR3 comprises 14 residues. CDR3 nucleotide sequence: TGTGCCAGCAGTCTCGGCAAGATCTCCTACGAGCAGTACTTC. It translates to CASSLGKISYEQYF.

The chain recombines TRBV9 with TRBJ2-7; D unresolved. This CDR3 spans 14 amino acids. The V gene's germline CDR1 is SGDLS and CDR2 YYNGEE. Trimming left V 1 base short and J 2 bases short, with 10 bases between. In DNA, the CDR3 is TGTGCCAGCAGCGTATCCAGCGCACCCTACGAGCAGTACTTC. This sequence encodes CASSVSSAPYEQYF.

The V and J genes are TRBV30 and TRBJ1-2; no firm D call. Germline values: CDR1 GTSNPN, CDR2 SVGIG (reference sequence). The CDR3 loop spans 12 amino acids. The ends were cut back, 4 bases at V and 4 bases at J, with 10 bases in the middle. CDR3 DNA sequence: TGTGCCTGGAAGGTAGGGCCCTATGGCTACACCTTC. Translated: CAWKVGPYGYTF.

The chain combines TRBV7-8 with TRBJ2-5; the D gene is possibly TRBD1 (6 bases). This CDR3 has 13 amino acids. Germline CDR1 reads SGHVS; CDR2 reads FQNEAQ. With 0 bases removed from V and 9 bases from J, the gap between germline ends came to 11 bases. The CDR3 DNA is TGTGCCAGCAGCTTAGCGGAGCAGGGGTCCCAGTACTTC. Translation gives CASSLAEQGSQYF.

This chain connects TRBV9 to TRBJ1-2; maybe TRBD1 (5 bases). This CDR3 is 14 amino acids long. CDR1 SGDLS and CDR2 YYNGEE come from the germline V gene. The V end was cut by 1 base, the J end by 2 bases, with 9 bases between. The CDR3 reads CASSVTGANYGYTF. The CDR3 DNA reads TGTGCCAGCAGCGTAACAGGAGCAAACTATGGCTACACCTTC.

The chain couples TRBV4-2 to TRBJ2-1, with D uncertain. Trimming removed 0 bases at V and 8 bases at J, with 11 bases between. This CDR3 comprises 14 residues. The germline V gene encodes CDR1 LGHNA and CDR2 YNFKEQ. CDR3 loop: CASSQERGYHEQFF. The CDR3 nucleotides are TGTGCCAGCAGCCAAGAGAGAGGATACCATGAGCAGTTCTTC.

The V gene is TRBV7-2, the J gene TRBJ1-2; possibly TRBD1 for D (5 bases). CDR1 and CDR2 from the germline V gene are SGHTA and FQGNSA. This CDR3 contains 14 residues. Deletions cut 3 bases from V and 3 bases from J, with 11 bases between. CDR3 in DNA: TGTGCCAGCAGCTTTAATCAGGGAGACTATGGCTACACCTTC. Its protein is CASSFNQGDYGYTF. The whole variable domain, filled in from reference TRBV7-2 and TRBJ1-2, reads GAGVSQSPSNKVTEKGKDVELRCDPISGHTALYWYRQSLGQGLEFLIYFQGNSAPDKSGLPSDRFSAERTGGSVSTLTIQRTQQEDSAVYLCASSFNQGDYGYTFGSGTRLTVV.

The CDR3 DNA is TGTGCCAGCAGCCCTAGACAGGTTCATGGCTACACCTTC. Protein: CASSPRQVHGYTF. The chain links TRBV5-6 to TRBJ1-2; D is perhaps TRBD1 (6 bases). Germline values: CDR1 SGHDT, CDR2 YYEEEE. The CDR3 is 13 amino acids. The V end lost 4 bases, the J end lost 6 bases, and 13 bases lay between the germline ends. The full variable domain, completed using reference TRBV5-6 and TRBJ1-2, is DAGVTQSPTHLIKTRGQQVTLRCSPKSGHDTVSWYQQALGQGPQFIFQYYEEEERQRGNFPDRFSGHQFPNYSSELNVNALLLGDSALYLCASSPRQVHGYTFGSGTRLTVV.

The chain recombines TRBV11-3 with TRBJ2-4, with TRBD1 as a possible D gene (5 bases). Between the trimmed V and J ends, which lost 1 base and 7 bases, there was a span of 11 bases. The length of the CDR3 is 14 residues. The germline CDR1 and CDR2 sequences are SGHNT and YENEEA. The CDR3 is CASSLGRGGNIQYF. The CDR3 bases are TGTGCCAGCAGCTTAGGTAGGGGTGGCAACATTCAGTACTTC.

J is TRBJ1-1 and V is TRBV18; TRBD1 is a possible D gene (5 bases). V was trimmed by 2 bases and J by 8 bases, leaving 15 bases between them. The CDR3 totals 14 residues. The germline V gene encodes CDR1 KGHSH and CDR2 LQKENI. The CDR3 here is CASSPETAGREAFF. The CDR3 DNA is TGTGCCAGCTCACCAGAGACAGCGGGTCGGGAAGCTTTCTTT.

The V gene is TRBV9, the J gene TRBJ2-5; 8 positions match TRBD1. The V gene end was trimmed by 2 bases and the J gene end by 5 bases; junction bases not matched to a gene: 5. The CDR3 spans 14 residues. The germline V gene encodes CDR1 SGDLS and CDR2 YYNGEE. The CDR3 sequence is CASSVGRGQETQYF. The CDR3 DNA follows: TGTGCCAGCAGCGTGGGCAGGGGGCAGGAGACCCAGTACTTC. Together with reference TRBV9 and TRBJ2-5, the CDR3 gives the full variable domain: DSGVTQTPKHLITATGQRVTLRCSPRSGDLSVYWYQQSLDQGLQFLIQYYNGEERAKGNILERFSAQQFPDLHSELNLSSLELGDSALYFCASSVGRGQETQYFGPGTRLLVL.

This clone was observed a single time. The CDR3 protein is CASRRGGTGNQPQHF. The CDR3 DNA sequence: TGTGCCAGTCGACGCGGGGGGACAGGGAATCAGCCCCAGCATTTT. This chain links TRBV19 with TRBJ1-5, with TRBD1 matching 9 bases. Germline loops: CDR1 LNHDA, CDR2 SQIVND (reference sequence). This CDR3 is 15 amino acids long. V was clipped by 8 bases and J by 4 bases; unmatched bases: 9.

This chain joins TRBV7-9 and TRBJ2-2; 7 bases agree with TRBD1. CDR3 length equals 18 residues. The V segment lost 5 bases and the J segment 1 base; nucleotides outside the gene matches: 13. In germline, CDR1 is SEHNR, CDR2 FQNEAQ (reference sequence). Written as DNA, the CDR3 is TGTGCCAGCAGCCGACCGGGACAGTCGAACCAGAACACCGGGGAGCTGTTTTTT. Translated, it gives CASSRPGQSNQNTGELFF.

The chain couples TRBV18 to TRBJ2-7, with 9 nucleotides matching TRBD1. The germline V gene has CDR1 KGHSH and CDR2 LQKENI. The CDR3 is 16 residues long. The junction had 3 bases not matched to a gene; V was cut back by 0 bases and J by 0 bases. The CDR3 DNA follows: TGTGCCAGCTCACCACCATACAGGGGGCCCTCCTACGAGCAGTACTTC. Protein sequence: CASSPPYRGPSYEQYF.

The chain has TRBV6-5 and TRBJ1-6; TRBD1 agrees at 7 bases. Germline values: CDR1 MNHEY, CDR2 SVGAGI. This CDR3 region has 14 residues. V lost 7 bases and J lost 15; bases outside the gene matches: 15. In DNA, the CDR3 is TGTGCCAGCAAAGGACAGGCCCCCCTGGCGGTCCTCCACTTT. Translating it yields CASKGQAPLAVLHF.

The V call is TRBV28, the J call TRBJ1-5; D gene unclear. The CDR3 contains 15 residues. Germline CDR1 reads MDHEN; CDR2 reads SYDVKM. V was shortened by 4 bases and J by 1 base, with 11 bases between the two germline ends. The CDR3 spells CASSWGDDSNQPQHF. The CDR3 nucleotides are TGTGCCAGCAGTTGGGGAGATGACAGCAATCAGCCCCAGCATTTT. The variable domain in full, with the rest retrieved from reference TRBV28 and TRBJ1-5, is DVKVTQSSRYLVKRTGEKVFLECVQDMDHENMFWYRQDPGLGLRLIYFSYDVKMKEKGDIPEGYSVSREKKERFSLILESASTNQTSMYLCASSWGDDSNQPQHFGDGTRLSIL.